This T cell receptor (beta chain) was identified during a study of PD-1 blockade in classical Hodgkin lymphoma. Study-wide points: There remain no defined causes for the repertoire differences, which possibly reflect disease activity or prior therapy. Before treatment, complete responders showed about the same diversity as newly diagnosed patients.

This clone was seen more than once but under ten times. Its antigen remains unknown. Clones were read by immunoSEQ multiplex PCR, and TCRdb kept only the in-frame ones, dropping some. The repertoire includes 20,000 to 25,000 clones, less than 75% of them detected once, and roughly 24% sits in the top ten. This CDR3 spans 13 amino acids. CDR1 and CDR2 from the germline V gene are SQVTM and ANQGSEA. The V end lost 4 bases, the J end lost 4 bases, and 11 bases lay between the germline ends. Each patient's relapse followed autologous stem cell transplantation, and brentuximab vedotin exposure varied. V and J are TRBV29-1 and TRBJ1-5; D possibly corresponds to TRBD1 (6 bases). The receptor's source is a human donor with classical Hodgkin lymphoma. The source was peripheral blood mononuclear cells (PBMCs), collected before the second cycle of nivolumab. CDR3 loop: CSVGDRTNQPQHF. The CDR3 nucleotides are TGCAGCGTTGGTGACAGGACTAATCAGCCCCAGCATTTT.